This entry concerns a single TCR beta chain. Its antigen remains undetermined. Base qualities are not at hand, and no much larger clone is one base apart. To prepare the library, the immunoSEQ multiplex PCR assay was applied. For the multiplex PCR, a mixture combining 60 forward primers for TCR Vbeta segments and 13 reverse primers for TCR Jbeta segments was used. A multiplex PCR assay on genomic DNA amplified the CDR3 region of rearranged TCR beta genes. The amplified TCR beta libraries were sequenced on the Illumina HiSeq System as 87-base-pair reads. As for the original processing: In a later analysis, roughly 80 million unique TCR beta chains were counted across the 666 repertoires, and roughly 11 million of these chains were shared by at least two donors. Raw reads were error-corrected and collapsed into unique sequences with a nearest-neighbor algorithm that merged closely related sequences to remove PCR and sequencing errors. CDR3 sequences were aligned to IMGT reference sequences to assign V, D and J gene segments. For a sequence to be retained, at least a six-nucleotide match to both a V gene segment and a J gene segment was required. Rearrangements were called productive when the CDR3 lacked stop codons and stayed in frame with V and J; all others were non-productive. Following IMGT convention, CDR3 was defined as the stretch from the second conserved V-encoded cysteine up to the conserved J-encoded phenylalanine. Sequences without an unambiguous match to a single V gene segment were excluded from the earlier analysis of several hundred of the donors. In an earlier analysis of about 590 of the donors, a V segment was called functional when productive rearrangements were above 56.7%, and segregating when the standard deviation between donors exceeded 5%. A statistical classification framework was developed to diagnose cytomegalovirus status using the catalog of TCR beta chain sequences. A later analysis assigned V and J genes by comparing TCR nucleotide sequences with IMGT/GENE-DB human TR gene sequences. Using the TCRdist pipeline, a later analysis assigned CDR3 sequences along with most-parsimonious VDJ recombination scenarios. In a later analysis, every TCR beta chain was defined by the combination of its CDR3 amino acid sequence and its V-gene family, and reads without a unique V-gene family were dropped. A later analysis removed several hundred highly shared, low-generation-probability nucleotide sequences to deal with suspected cross-contamination and a sequencing artifact. For each public chain, a later analysis derived a clonal expansion index from normalized ranks of inferred template counts within each repertoire. A later analysis computed generation probabilities with a VDJ recombination model fitted to out-of-frame rearrangements, and checked the results against IGoR. In a later analysis, hypergeometric tests were used to score TCR-TCR, TCR-HLA and TCR-CMV co-occurrence, with a repertoire-size bias correction applied to TCR pairs. A later analysis estimated false discovery rates by permuting HLA or CMV assignments 20 times. In a later analysis, co-occurring TCRs were grouped using DBSCAN, with TCRdist sequence similarity added in when clustering inside HLA-allele-positive subsets. Co-occurrence clustering excluded repertoires with fewer than 30,000 or more than 120,000 public chains, plus five with anomalous nucleotide sharing. In TCRdb, the immuneACCESS table is reduced to in-frame sequences with V and J assigned. These tables do not hold every clone; where another copy was compared, an unresolved V gene accounts for under half, and the others remain unexplained. The V and J calls and clone size are taken from that table; D and trimming were inferred from the DNA. This sample lists 100,000 or so clones; around 80% were detected once. 6% to 8% of the sample belongs to the ten largest clones.

This entry belongs to a study of cytomegalovirus exposure and HLA in healthy donors listed by TCRdb under 2017. Background for the entire study: An earlier analysis of fewer than 750 of the donors reported about 260 Gb of sequence data and around 100 million unique TCR beta sequences obtained from some 200 million T cells. Of the 300 to 450 genotyped donors, less than 90% were placed in the genetic ancestry cluster associated with self-reported Caucasian donors. Around 320 gigabases of sequencing data and roughly 90 million unique TCR sequences were included in an early release covering around 600 HLA-typed donors. A later genetic analysis took genome-wide SNP genotypes for about three fifths of the 666 donors and used that subset as a discovery cohort. Typing coverage differed by locus: A, B, C, DRB1 and DQB1 were typed in about 629-630 donors, DQA1 in about 510, DPA1 in some 600, and DPB1 in just under 490. Along with the roughly 670-subject first cohort, a separate validation cohort of around 110 different subjects was used. A later analysis re-examined previously published TCR beta repertoires from roughly 650 donors and added high-resolution HLA genotyping to investigate patterns of TCR occurrence. Across some 400 genotyped donors of the cohort, an average of about 220,000 unique TCR beta nucleotide sequences per donor were sequenced, and roughly a sixth of those sequences were non-productive. Alongside the repertoire data, information on donor age, sex, ethnicity and CMV serostatus was compiled. The study profiled the T cell repertoires of hundreds of subjects by immunosequencing and related them to cytomegalovirus serostatus. The later analysis used no new phenotypic data to find candidate immune exposures, relying instead on TCR beta sequences and their occurrence across donors. All discovery cohort repertoires had been generated on a single sequencing platform. An earlier analysis of around 580 of the donors used high-throughput TCR beta sequencing to judge whether each TCR beta V gene segment behaved as functional or pseudogenic. The study aimed to test whether cataloging public T cell receptors could reveal signatures of past pathogen exposure. To predict cytomegalovirus infection status, the study combined high-throughput TCR immunosequencing, statistical association of individual TCRs with disease status, and machine learning. Class I and class II HLA loci were covered by the typing at four-digit resolution. Several DR-DQ haplotypes were treated as single units for association and clustering because of strong linkage in the cohort. Broad study findings and their caveats: A total of fewer than 200 TCR beta chains were listed by the study as associated with cytomegalovirus. In a later analysis, most CMV-associated TCR beta chains were found to appear HLA-restricted, with HLA associations seemingly driven largely by CMV exposure. Compared with equally common non-associated chains, HLA-associated TCR beta chains in a later analysis were more clonally expanded and had lower generation probabilities. A further reported finding was that TCR beta sequences accurately predicted the HLA-A and HLA-B alleles for most subjects in the first cohort. The classifier was reported to diagnose cytomegalovirus status with high specificity and sensitivity in both the original and validation cohorts. A few of the identified cytomegalovirus-associated TCR beta chains were confirmed in vitro to be specific for cytomegalovirus antigens. Because some donors lacked HLA typing at each locus, the association tests relied only on the typed subset. Correlated functional status among segregating V segments might reflect linkage disequilibrium, but an unknown experimental factor could not be ruled out. Because the 87-base-pair reads could not distinguish some IMGT-functional V segments, including TRBV6-2 and TRBV6-3, those segments were excluded. V-gene and J-gene trimming of TCR beta chains was associated with a missense DCLRE1C variant in a later genetic analysis, and the association was replicated in an independent cohort. When HLA alleles, especially DR and DQ, strongly co-occurred, TCR associations were difficult to assign to individual alleles. According to a later analysis, TCR association rates differed among HLA loci, with DRB1 alleles showing the most associated TCRs and HLA-C alleles showing the fewest. Seventeen rarely observed V segments, including chromosome 9 orphons, were excluded from the earlier analysis of approximately 600 of the donors because counts were too low. While some public TCRs were present in many individuals, most TCR sequences turned up only very rarely across donors. In an earlier analysis of about 600 of the donors, most TCR beta V segments appeared in productive rearrangements about 87% or about 30% of the time, broadly matching IMGT annotations. A later analysis reported that several top co-occurrence clusters appeared linked to parvovirus B19, influenza, CMV and Epstein-Barr virus. In a later genetic analysis, fewer N-insertions in productive TCRs were reported among donors in an Asian-associated ancestry cluster than the approximately 630-donor mean. For the cohort, immune exposure information was limited to CMV serostatus. In this cohort, only TCR beta chains were sequenced, and detectable features were limited by the absence of alpha or paired-chain data. A cluster of highly shared sequence variants was judged likely to represent a technical artifact of the sequencing pipeline. In a later analysis, 15,000 to 20,000 TCR beta sequences were associated with specific HLA alleles at a false discovery rate of 0.05. Sequencing depth was assumed to be roughly uniform across donors in the presence/absence analyses, though that assumption may not hold. The authors suggested that the approach could potentially be extended to other disease states and immunological phenotypes.

V trim: 4 bases; J trim: 6 bases; unmatched bases: 5. From its cysteine to its phenylalanine, the CDR3 spans 14 amino acids. The only DNA kept is the CDR3, 42 bases in frame from the first base. CDR1 and CDR2 are read off the germline V gene as SGHRS and YFSETQ. The cohort consisted of some 730 healthy bone marrow donors. At the time of sampling, all cohort members were nominally healthy, though unrecorded immune exposures were likely present. The donor was CMV seropositive and was included in the group of 250 to 350 seropositive cohort members. Every donor gave a peripheral blood sample, and the peripheral blood mononuclear cells from that sample were used for TCR beta sequencing. The Qiagen DNeasy Blood Extraction Kit was used to extract genomic DNA from the blood cell samples.

Recombination joined TRBV5-1 with TRBJ1-4; TRBD1 lines up with 8 middle nucleotides. Source material: PBMCs. This receptor was identified in a man aged 25 to 40 in good health and CMV-seropositive. The bases read TGCGCCAGCAGCCAGATGGACAGGGATGAAAAACTGTTTTTT. Translated, this gives CASSQMDRDEKLFF.